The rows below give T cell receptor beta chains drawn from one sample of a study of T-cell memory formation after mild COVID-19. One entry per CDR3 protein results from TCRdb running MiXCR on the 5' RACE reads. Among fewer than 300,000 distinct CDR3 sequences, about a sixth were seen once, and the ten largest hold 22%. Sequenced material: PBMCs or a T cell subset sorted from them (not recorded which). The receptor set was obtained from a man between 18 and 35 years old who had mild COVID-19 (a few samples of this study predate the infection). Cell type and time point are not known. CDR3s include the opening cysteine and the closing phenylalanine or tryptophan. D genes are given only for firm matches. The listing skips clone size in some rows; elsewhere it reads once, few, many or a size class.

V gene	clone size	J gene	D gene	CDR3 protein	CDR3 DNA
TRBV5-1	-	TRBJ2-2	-	CASRFPQETGELFF	TGCGCCAGCAGATTTCCTCAAGAGACAGGGGAGCTGTTTTTT
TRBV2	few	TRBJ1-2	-	CASSVNPGGYGYTF	TGTGCCAGCAGTGTTAATCCGGGAGGGTATGGCTACACCTTC
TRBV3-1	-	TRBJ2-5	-	CASSQDLRYQETQYF	TGTGCCAGCAGCCAGGACCTTCGGTACCAAGAGACCCAGTACTTC
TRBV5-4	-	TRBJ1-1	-	CASSLGGQGMAEAFF	TGTGCCAGCAGCTTGGGCGGCCAGGGAATGGCTGAAGCTTTCTTT
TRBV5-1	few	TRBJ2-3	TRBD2	CASSPQAGVRDTQYF	TGCGCCAGCAGCCCCCAAGCGGGGGTGAGGGATACGCAGTATTTT
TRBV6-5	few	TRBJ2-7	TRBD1	CASSYSAGQVYEQYF	TGTGCCAGCAGTTACTCCGCGGGACAGGTCTACGAGCAGTACTTC
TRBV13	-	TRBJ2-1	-	CASSPQGPLGEQFF	TGTGCCAGCAGCCCCCAGGGTCCTCTGGGTGAGCAGTTCTTC
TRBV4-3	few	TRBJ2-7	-	CASSQEYRASEQYF	TGCGCCAGCAGCCAAGAGTACAGGGCATCCGAGCAGTACTTC
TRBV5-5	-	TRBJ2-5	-	CASSLVGRVAQETQYF	TGTGCCAGCAGCTTGGTAGGCAGGGTCGCCCAAGAGACCCAGTACTTC
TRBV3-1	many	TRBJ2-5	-	CASSLLGGGGLQETQYF	TGTGCCAGCAGCCTCCTTGGGGGTGGGGGGCTCCAAGAGACCCAGTACTTC
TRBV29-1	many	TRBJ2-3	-	CSVVKGDTQYF	TGCAGCGTCGTTAAGGGGGATACGCAGTATTTT
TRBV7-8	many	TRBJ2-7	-	CASSFQGGRYEQYF	TGTGCCAGCAGCTTTCAGGGGGGGCGGTACGAGCAGTACTTC
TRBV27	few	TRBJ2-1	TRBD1	CASSLMGRGNYNEQFF	TGTGCCAGCAGTTTAATGGGCAGGGGGAACTACAATGAGCAGTTCTTC
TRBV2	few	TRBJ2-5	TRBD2	CASSHPLTSGRETQYF	TGTGCCAGCAGTCACCCTTTGACTAGCGGTCGGGAGACCCAGTACTTC
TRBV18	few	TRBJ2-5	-	CASSPPMSQETQYF	TGTGCCAGCTCACCCCCGATGTCACAAGAGACCCAGTACTTC
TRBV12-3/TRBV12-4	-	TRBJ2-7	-	CASSFLRGTYEQYF	TGTGCCAGCAGTTTTCTGCGGGGCACCTACGAGCAGTACTTC
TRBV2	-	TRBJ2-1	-	CASSERWGADYNEQFF	TGTGCCAGCAGTGAACGATGGGGAGCGGACTACAATGAGCAGTTCTTC
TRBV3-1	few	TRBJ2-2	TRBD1	CASSHRGGELFF	TGTGCCAGCAGTCACAGGGGCGGGGAGCTGTTTTTT
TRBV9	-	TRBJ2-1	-	CASSVAGDGYNEQFF	TGTGCCAGCAGCGTAGCTGGGGATGGGTACAATGAGCAGTTCTTC
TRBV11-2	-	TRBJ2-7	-	CASSPTRFPEEQYF	TGTGCCAGCAGCCCTACCCGATTTCCGGAAGAGCAGTACTTC
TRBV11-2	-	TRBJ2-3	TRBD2	CASSPRPGILSGGLSTDTQYF	TGTGCCAGCAGCCCGCGCCCCGGAATATTAAGCGGGGGCCTCTCCACAGATACGCAGTATTTT
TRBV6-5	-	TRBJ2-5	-	CASNHRGGETQYF	TGTGCCAGCAATCACAGGGGAGGGGAGACCCAGTACTTC
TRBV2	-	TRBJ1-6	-	CASSEGYSPLHF	TGTGCCAGCAGTGAAGGCTATTCACCCCTCCACTTT
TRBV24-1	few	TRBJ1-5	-	CATSDSGTDQPQHF	TGTGCCACCAGTGATTCTGGCACCGATCAGCCCCAGCATTTT
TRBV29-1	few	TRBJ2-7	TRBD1	CSVEPGGSMGYEQYF	TGCAGCGTTGAACCAGGGGGCTCTATGGGCTACGAGCAGTACTTC
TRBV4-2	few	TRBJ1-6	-	CASSQVRDSPLHF	TGTGCCAGCAGCCAAGTCCGGGATTCACCCCTCCACTTT
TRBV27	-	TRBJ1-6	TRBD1	CASSPLIGQGDSPLHF	TGTGCCAGCAGTCCCCTCATCGGACAGGGGGACTCACCCCTCCACTTT
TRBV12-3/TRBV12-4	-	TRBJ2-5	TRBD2	CASSAGLAGLQETQYF	TGTGCCAGCAGTGCGGGACTAGCGGGCCTACAAGAGACCCAGTACTTC
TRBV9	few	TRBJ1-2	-	CASSSNPPRGPNYGYTF	TGTGCCAGCAGCTCTAACCCCCCCAGGGGCCCGAACTATGGCTACACCTTC
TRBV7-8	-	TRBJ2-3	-	CASSLVVYTINPPGTDTQYF	TGTGCCAGCAGCTTGGTGGTTTACACGATAAACCCTCCGGGCACAGATACGCAGTATTTT
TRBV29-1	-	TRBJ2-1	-	CSVQREQFF	TGCAGCGTTCAGAGGGAGCAGTTCTTC
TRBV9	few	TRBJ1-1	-	CASSGEVFMNTEAFF	TGTGCCAGCAGCGGTGAGGTTTTCATGAACACTGAAGCTTTCTTT
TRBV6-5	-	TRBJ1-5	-	CASSYSDGIPHF	TGTGCCAGCAGTTACTCGGACGGGATTCCGCATTTT
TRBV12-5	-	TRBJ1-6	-	CASGFWGSPLHF	TGTGCTAGTGGTTTCTGGGGTTCACCCCTCCACTTT
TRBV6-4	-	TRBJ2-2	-	CASSDEAKNPNTGELFF	TGTGCCAGCAGTGACGAGGCGAAAAATCCAAACACCGGGGAGCTGTTTTTT
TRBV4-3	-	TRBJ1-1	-	CASSQVSAAGTEAFF	TGCGCCAGCAGCCAAGTTTCGGCCGCGGGAACTGAAGCTTTCTTT
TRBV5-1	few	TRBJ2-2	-	CASTHGGWNTGELFF	TGCGCCAGCACTCACGGGGGCTGGAACACCGGGGAGCTGTTTTTT
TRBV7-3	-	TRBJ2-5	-	CASSGGGLETQYF	TGTGCCAGCAGCGGGGGAGGTCTTGAGACCCAGTACTTC
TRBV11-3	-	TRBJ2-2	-	CASSVAVGGELFF	TGTGCCAGCAGCGTGGCGGTGGGAGGGGAGCTGTTTTTT
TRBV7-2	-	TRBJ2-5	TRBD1	CASSFQGDGTQYF	TGTGCCAGCAGCTTCCAGGGGGATGGGACCCAGTACTTC
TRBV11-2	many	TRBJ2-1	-	CASSRDSYNEQFF	TGTGCCAGCAGCCGGGACTCGTACAATGAGCAGTTCTTC
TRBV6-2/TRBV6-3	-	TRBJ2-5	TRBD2	CASSYSASGDLETQYF	TGTGCCAGCAGTTACTCCGCTAGCGGGGATCTGGAGACCCAGTACTTC
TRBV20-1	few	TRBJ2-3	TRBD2	CSPGLGTDTQYF	TGCAGTCCGGGACTAGGGACAGATACGCAGTATTTT
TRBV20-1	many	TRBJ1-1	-	CSARVNEGTEAFF	TGCAGTGCTAGAGTGAACGAGGGGACTGAAGCTTTCTTT
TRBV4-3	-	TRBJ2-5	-	CASSPGRLQETQYF	TGCGCCAGCAGCCCTGGACGGTTACAAGAGACCCAGTACTTC
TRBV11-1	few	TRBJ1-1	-	CASSETAKASTEAFF	TGTGCCAGCAGCGAGACAGCGAAGGCGAGCACTGAAGCTTTCTTT
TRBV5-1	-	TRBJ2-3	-	CASSLGLPGAPSTDTQYF	TGCGCCAGCAGCTTGGGTCTGCCGGGAGCGCCTAGCACAGATACGCAGTATTTT
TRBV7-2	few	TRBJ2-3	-	CASSRGRGYDTQYF	TGTGCCAGCAGCCGAGGTCGGGGGTACGATACGCAGTATTTT
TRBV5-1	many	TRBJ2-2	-	CASSFNTGELFF	TGCGCCAGCAGCTTTAACACCGGGGAGCTGTTTTTT
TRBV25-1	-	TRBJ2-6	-	CASSETQGAVSGANVLTF	TGTGCCAGCAGTGAAACTCAAGGCGCGGTCTCTGGGGCCAACGTCCTGACTTTC
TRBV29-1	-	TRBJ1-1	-	CSVVRAPEAFF	TGCAGCGTTGTAAGAGCTCCTGAAGCTTTCTTT